This is a list of T cell receptor beta chains from one sample in a study of T-cell reconstitution after alpha-beta-depleted transplantation in children. Using its own MiXCR run on the PCR reads, TCRdb lists one record per CDR3 protein. The sample carries roughly 160,000 distinct CDR3 sequences, around 10% recorded once. Sequencing was performed on PBMCs, taken before TCRalphabeta/CD19-depleted stem cell transplant. Source of these receptors: a boy aged 2 to 9 with acute myeloid leukemia, due to receive a stem cell transplant. Both conserved end residues are part of each CDR3.

j_call	v_call	cdr3_aa
TRBJ2-2	TRBV4-1	CASSQARTGELFF
TRBJ2-3	TRBV6-1	CASTKRGTDTQYF
TRBJ2-1	TRBV19	CASSIKGTSGPYYNEQFF
TRBJ2-3	TRBV20-1	CSAPLAGGAGGTDTQYF
TRBJ2-3	TRBV7-9	CASSPMYGGSTDTQYF
TRBJ2-3	TRBV20-1	CSARTRLAGADTQYF
TRBJ2-7	TRBV20-1	CSALAGGIYEQYF
TRBJ2-5	TRBV5-1	CASALSSGGETQYF
TRBJ2-1	TRBV15	CATSRDIGSNNEQFF
TRBJ2-1	TRBV19	CASSIGGNEQFF
TRBJ2-1	TRBV12-3/TRBV12-4	CASSFWGPGDSEQFF
TRBJ2-1	TRBV15	CATSRALAGGHEQFF
TRBJ1-1	TRBV6-1	CASRHPAGSTEAFF